Listed below are T cell receptor beta chains from one sample, sequenced in a study of blood T cell repertoires in COVID-19. The protocol was immunoSEQ multiplex PCR, while the TCRdb copy is restricted to in-frame clones and leaves out a portion. Among about 160,000 clones listed, approximately 93% were seen once. Source material: peripheral blood. The source is a woman aged 55 to 70 with COVID-19, enrolled during active disease. The CDR3 runs from the conserved cysteine through the conserved F or W. Expanded clones get a size class; other rows say once, few or many, or leave the size out.

v_call,clone_size,j_call,cdr3_aa
TRBV15,NA,TRBJ2-7,CATSRGQNYEQYF
TRBV3-1/TRBV3-2,NA,TRBJ2-1,CASRTSGVSYNEQFF
TRBV7-2,once,TRBJ2-1,CASSSQGKGIGEQFF
TRBV2,NA,TRBJ1-2,CASDSTPLGDYGYTF
TRBV3-1/TRBV3-2,NA,TRBJ1-6,CASSQLGQGPSPLHF
TRBV6-5,NA,TRBJ2-1,CASKTGTGSYNEQFF
TRBV18,few,TRBJ2-5,CASSPSDRGAQYF
TRBV5-1,NA,TRBJ2-5,CASKRGETQYF
TRBV3-1/TRBV3-2,once,TRBJ1-2,CASSSGTGYVYGYTF
TRBV6-1,NA,TRBJ1-2,CASSDQIYGYTF
TRBV18,NA,TRBJ1-1,CASSDRTGWDTEAFF
TRBV2,NA,TRBJ1-6,CASVRTVSGSPLHF
TRBV9,once,TRBJ2-1,CASGRGLEQFF
TRBV5-1,once,TRBJ1-5,CASSLAGEGQPQHF
TRBV4-3,NA,TRBJ1-2,CASSQDHRGLGGYTF
TRBV24-1,NA,TRBJ2-1,CATSVENEQFF
TRBV11-2,once,TRBJ1-1,CASSTRRLGTGYTEAFF
TRBV5-4,NA,TRBJ2-7,CASSPGLAGGVYEQYF
TRBV4-1,few,TRBJ1-5,CASSHGGIRNQPQHF
TRBV10-3,NA,TRBJ2-2,CAISESQGTGELFF
TRBV28,NA,TRBJ1-1,CASRDTLTEAFF
TRBV19,NA,TRBJ1-5,CASSEGREGNQPQHF
TRBV5-4,NA,TRBJ2-2,CASSPAGQGAIGELFF
TRBV5-5,NA,TRBJ2-3,CASSLVGADGDTQYF
TRBV20-1,NA,TRBJ2-7,CSASKRTGTSSYEQYF
TRBV6-6,NA,TRBJ2-2,CASSYSWGRGTGELFF
TRBV7-2,NA,TRBJ1-1,CASSSNPGQKNTEAFF
TRBV9,few,TRBJ1-3,CASSVDEGGSGNTIYF